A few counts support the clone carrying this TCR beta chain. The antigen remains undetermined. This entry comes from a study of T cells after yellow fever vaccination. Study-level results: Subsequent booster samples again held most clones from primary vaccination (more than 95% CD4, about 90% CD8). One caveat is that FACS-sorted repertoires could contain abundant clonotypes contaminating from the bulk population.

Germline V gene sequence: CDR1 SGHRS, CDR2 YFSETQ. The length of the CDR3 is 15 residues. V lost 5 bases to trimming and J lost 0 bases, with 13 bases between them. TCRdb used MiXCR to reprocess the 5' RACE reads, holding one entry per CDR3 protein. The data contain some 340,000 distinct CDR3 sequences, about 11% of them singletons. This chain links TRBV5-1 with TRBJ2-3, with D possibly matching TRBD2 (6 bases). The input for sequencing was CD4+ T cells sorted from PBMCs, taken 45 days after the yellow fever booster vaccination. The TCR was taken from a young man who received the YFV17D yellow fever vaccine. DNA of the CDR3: TGCGCCAGCAGGGCGGGACGGGATAGCACAGATACGCAGTATTTT. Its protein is CASRAGRDSTDTQYF.